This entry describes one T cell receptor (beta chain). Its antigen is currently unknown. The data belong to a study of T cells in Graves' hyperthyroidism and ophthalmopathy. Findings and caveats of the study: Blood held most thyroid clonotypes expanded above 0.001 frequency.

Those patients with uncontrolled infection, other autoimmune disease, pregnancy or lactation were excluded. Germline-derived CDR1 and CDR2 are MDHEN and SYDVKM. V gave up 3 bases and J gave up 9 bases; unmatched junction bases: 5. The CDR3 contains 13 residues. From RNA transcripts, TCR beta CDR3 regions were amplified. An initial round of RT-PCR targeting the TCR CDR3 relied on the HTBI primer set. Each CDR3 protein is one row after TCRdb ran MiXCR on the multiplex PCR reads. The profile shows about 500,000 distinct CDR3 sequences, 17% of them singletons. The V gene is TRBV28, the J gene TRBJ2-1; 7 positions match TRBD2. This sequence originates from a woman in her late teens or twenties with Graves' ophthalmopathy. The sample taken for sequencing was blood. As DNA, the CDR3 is TGTGCCAGCAGTTTCGGACTAGTGGGTGAGCAGTTCTTC. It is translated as CASSFGLVGEQFF.